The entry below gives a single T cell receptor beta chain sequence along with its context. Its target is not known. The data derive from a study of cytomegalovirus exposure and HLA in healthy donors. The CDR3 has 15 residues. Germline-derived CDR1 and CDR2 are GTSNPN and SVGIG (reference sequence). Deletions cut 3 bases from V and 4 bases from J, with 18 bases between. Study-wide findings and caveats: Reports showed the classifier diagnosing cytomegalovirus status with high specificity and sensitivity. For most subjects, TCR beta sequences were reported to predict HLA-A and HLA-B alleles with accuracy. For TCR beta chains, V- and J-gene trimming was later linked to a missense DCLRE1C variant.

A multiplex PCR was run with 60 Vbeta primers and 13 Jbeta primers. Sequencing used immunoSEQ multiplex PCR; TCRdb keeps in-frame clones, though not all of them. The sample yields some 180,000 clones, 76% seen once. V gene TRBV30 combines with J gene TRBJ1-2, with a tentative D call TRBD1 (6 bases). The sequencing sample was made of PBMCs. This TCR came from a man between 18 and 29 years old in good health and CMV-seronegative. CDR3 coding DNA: TGTGCCTGGAGAGAGCTCACAGGGTGGGTCTATGGCTACACCTTC. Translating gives CAWRELTGWVYGYTF.